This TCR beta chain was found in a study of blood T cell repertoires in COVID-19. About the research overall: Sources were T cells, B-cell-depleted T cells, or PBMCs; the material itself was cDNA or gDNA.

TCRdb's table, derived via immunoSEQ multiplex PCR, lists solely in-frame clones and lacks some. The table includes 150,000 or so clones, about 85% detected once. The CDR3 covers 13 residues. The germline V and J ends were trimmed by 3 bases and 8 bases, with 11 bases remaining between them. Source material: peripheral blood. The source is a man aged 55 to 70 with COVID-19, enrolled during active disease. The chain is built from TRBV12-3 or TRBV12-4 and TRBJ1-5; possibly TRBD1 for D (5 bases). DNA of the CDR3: TGTGCCAGCAGTTTGAGCAGGGCTAAGCCCCAGCATTTT. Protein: CASSLSRAKPQHF.